This passage covers 32 T cell receptor beta chains from one sample sequenced in a study of vaccination and CD4 T cells after COVID-19. These receptors have no known antigen. Treatment described: roughly 10-day PBMC culture with coronavirus spike peptide pools or control peptides (ViraFEST assay). Cultured CD4+ T cell DNA was sequenced using the Oncomine TCR Beta short-read assay. MiXCR, run by TCRdb on the PCR reads, gives a single entry per CDR3 protein. The table includes some 21,000 distinct CDR3 sequences, 60% detected once. The sequenced sample was CD4+ T cells from blood, cultured in vitro, obtained after SARS-CoV-2 vaccination. The receptors come from a human donor who received a COVID-19 vaccine.

The chain employs TRBV6-1 and TRBJ2-7; D gene uncertain. Trimming removed 1 base from V and 3 bases from J, with 7 bases in between. The CDR3 runs to 13 residues. Per germline, CDR1 MNHNS and CDR2 SASEGT. CDR3: CASSEVRDYEQYF. In DNA form, the CDR3 reads TGTGCCAGCAGTGAAGTCAGAGACTACGAGCAGTACTTC.

This sequence joins TRBV2 and TRBJ2-1, with D unresolved. The V end lost 1 base, the J end lost 9 bases, and 13 bases lay between the germline ends. This CDR3 has 14 amino acids. Germline lookup yields CDR1 SNHLY and CDR2 FYNNEI. The CDR3 bases are TGTGCCAGCAGTGAAGAGAGGCGTGGTCGTGAGCAGTTCTTC. As protein: CASSEERRGREQFF. The variable domain in full, completed from reference TRBV2 and TRBJ2-1, reads EPEVTQTPSHQVTQMGQEVILRCVPISNHLYFYWYRQILGQKVEFLVSFYNNEISEKSEIFDDQFSVERPDGSNFTLKIRSTKLEDSAMYFCASSEERRGREQFFGPGTRLTVL.

The chain uses TRBV2 and TRBJ2-7, with TRBD2 identical over 9 bases. This CDR3 has 15 residues. J was trimmed by 1 base and V by 5 bases; bases with no gene match: 6. Germline lookup yields CDR1 SNHLY and CDR2 FYNNEI. CDR3 loop: CASSQGTSRSYEQYF. The CDR3 nucleotides read TGTGCCAGCAGTCAAGGGACTAGCCGTTCCTACGAGCAGTACTTC.

A remark on this clonotype: One end of the junction varies from germline; a read error may be responsible. The chain is built from TRBV3-1 and TRBJ1-1, with D possibly matching TRBD1 (5 bases). The germline CDR1 and CDR2 sequences are LGHDT and YNNKEL (reference sequence). The CDR3 length is 14 residues. CDR3 loop: CSSSPRRQYTEAFF. In DNA form, the CDR3 reads TGTTCCAGCAGCCCCCGTCGACAGTACACTGAAGCTTTCTTT.

In its sample, this clonotype was seen a few times. V and J are TRBV5-4 and TRBJ2-3, with D possibly TRBD2 on 6 matching bases. Between the trimmed V and J ends, which lost 0 bases and 1 base, there was a span of 15 bases. CDR1 SGHNT and CDR2 YYREEE come from the germline V gene (reference sequence). The CDR3 totals 17 residues. The CDR3 DNA is TGTGCCAGCAGCTTGGGACATCGAGCGGGCCGCACAGATACGCAGTATTTT. Residues: CASSLGHRAGRTDTQYF.

The V gene is TRBV7-7, the J gene TRBJ2-5; a possible D gene is TRBD1 (5 bases). This CDR3 spans 13 amino acids. Germline CDR1 SSHAT, CDR2 FNYEAQ (reference sequence). V gave up 2 bases and J gave up 7 bases, with 11 bases separating them. The CDR3 sequence is CASSLLQGGTQYF. DNA of the CDR3: TGTGCCAGCAGCTTATTGCAGGGCGGGACCCAGTACTTC.

The count of this clonotype is one. This chain uses TRBV5-4 with TRBJ1-3, with D possibly TRBD1 on 5 matching bases. Trimming left V 4 bases short and J 4 bases short, with 15 bases between. Germline V gene lookup returns CDR1 SGHNT and CDR2 YYREEE (reference sequence). CDR3 length equals 15 residues. The CDR3 nucleotides are TGTGCCAGCAGCACACAACCAGACAGCGGAAACACCATATATTTT. Its translation: CASSTQPDSGNTIYF.

This clonotype has just one count. The V and J genes are TRBV28 and TRBJ2-3; 13 bases match TRBD2. V dropped 6 bases and J dropped 3; count of bases not matched to a gene: 6. Germline CDR1 and CDR2: MDHEN and SYDVKM. The CDR3 covers 16 residues. CDR3 nucleotide sequence: TGTGCCAGCAGCTGGAGACTAGCGGGGGGAACAGATACGCAGTATTTT. Encoded protein: CASSWRLAGGTDTQYF.

This clonotype showed up just once. J is TRBJ2-3 and V is TRBV20-1; 8 bases fit TRBD2. The germline V gene has CDR1 DFQATT and CDR2 SNEGSKA (reference sequence). CDR3 size: 16 residues. After removal of 0 bases from V and 0 bases from J, the junction contained 5 bases not matched to a gene. The CDR3 nucleotides are TGCAGTGCTAGAGATCAGCGGGGGTATAGCACAGATACGCAGTATTTT. It translates to CSARDQRGYSTDTQYF.

This clonotype was counted only a few times. The chain employs TRBV24-1 and TRBJ1-1, with D possibly TRBD1 on 6 matching bases. Germline lookup yields CDR1 KGHDR and CDR2 SFDVKD. The CDR3 loop spans 14 amino acids. Trimming left V 7 bases short and J 1 base short, with 12 bases between. CDR3 bases: TGTGCCACCAGCGTCCTGACAGGGAACACTGAAGCTTTCTTT. The encoded protein is CATSVLTGNTEAFF.

V usage is TRBV12-3 or TRBV12-4 and J usage is TRBJ1-5, with D perhaps TRBD1 (5 bases). CDR3 length: 15 residues. Deletions cut 3 bases from V and 3 bases from J, with 12 bases between. The CDR3 DNA sequence: TGTGCCAGCAGTTTTAGGAGGGGTACCAATCAGCCCCAGCATTTT. Translation gives CASSFRRGTNQPQHF.

This clonotype was counted between two and nine times. This chain uses TRBV20-1 with TRBJ2-3; 9 bases match TRBD2. The CDR3 extends over 15 amino acids. CDR1 and CDR2 from the germline V gene are DFQATT and SNEGSKA (reference sequence). With 4 bases clipped from V and 1 base from J, the junction kept 6 bases outside the gene matches. The CDR3 reads CSATPPSGGTDTQYF. The CDR3 DNA reads TGCAGTGCTACCCCCCCTAGCGGGGGCACAGATACGCAGTATTTT.

The chain joins TRBV6-1 to TRBJ1-2; weak D call: TRBD1 (5 bases). The CDR3 runs 14 residues. V shed 5 bases and J shed 8 bases, with 18 bases lying between them. CDR1 MNHNS and CDR2 SASEGT come from the germline V gene. Written as DNA, the CDR3 is TGTGCCAGCAGTCCACATGGGAACAGGATCGGCTACACCTTC. It codes for CASSPHGNRIGYTF.

The rearrangement links TRBV7-2 to TRBJ1-1, with 7 bases fitting TRBD1. The CDR3 runs 15 residues. From germline, CDR1 is SGHTA and CDR2 FQGNSA. V trimming: 2 bases; J trimming: 4 bases; junction bases outside the gene matches: 7. CDR3 protein: CASSLRARGGTEAFF. The DNA of the CDR3 is TGTGCCAGCAGCTTAAGGGCCAGGGGGGGCACTGAAGCTTTCTTT. The full variable domain, completed using reference TRBV7-2 and TRBJ1-1, is GAGVSQSPSNKVTEKGKDVELRCDPISGHTALYWYRQSLGQGLEFLIYFQGNSAPDKSGLPSDRFSAERTGGSVSTLTIQRTQQEDSAVYLCASSLRARGGTEAFFGQGTRLTVV.

This clonotype was detected only once. The chain has TRBV11-3 and TRBJ2-4; TRBD1 matches at 11 bases. The CDR3 spans 12 residues. CDR1 SGHNT and CDR2 YENEEA come from the germline V gene. V gave up 5 bases and J gave up 15 bases; unmatched junction bases: 6. In nucleotides, the CDR3 is TGTGCCAGCAGCCCCGGACAGGGGGCGAGGTACTTC. Its translation is CASSPGQGARYF.

This chain links TRBV19 with TRBJ1-2; 7 nucleotides align to TRBD1. The V gene's germline CDR1 is LNHDA and CDR2 SQIVND (reference sequence). The CDR3 is made up of 13 amino acids. V was pared by 9 bases and J by 0 bases, with 4 bases of the junction left unmatched. The CDR3 loop reads CASLGQPNYGYTF. DNA of the CDR3: TGTGCCAGCTTGGGACAGCCTAACTATGGCTACACCTTC.

The chain joins TRBV5-1 to TRBJ1-2; D not resolved. Germline V gene lookup returns CDR1 SGHRS and CDR2 YFSETQ. CDR3 length: 11 residues. V was pared by 0 bases and J by 11 bases, with 8 bases between. The DNA of the CDR3 is TGCGCCAGCAGCTTGGCGGACTCGTACACCTTC. The encoded protein is CASSLADSYTF.

The chain combines TRBV12-3 or TRBV12-4 with TRBJ2-1; D gene unclear. The CDR3 totals 13 residues. V lost 3 bases, J lost 9 bases, and 12 bases lay in between. CDR3 in amino acids: CASSFGRSVEQFF. The CDR3 DNA reads as TGTGCCAGCAGTTTCGGTAGGTCGGTTGAGCAGTTCTTC.

The chain employs TRBV18 and TRBJ1-2, with 7 bases identical to TRBD1. J gave up 0 bases and V 3 bases, and 7 bases lay outside the gene matches. CDR3 length: 16 amino acids. Per germline, CDR1 KGHSH and CDR2 LQKENI. In nucleotides, the CDR3 is TGTGCCAGCTCACCGCGACAGGGATCGACTAACTATGGCTACACCTTC. Amino acids: CASSPRQGSTNYGYTF.

This clonotype was detected only a few times. The chain recombines TRBV7-8 with TRBJ2-1; TRBD2 aligns across 7 bases. J lost 10 bases, V lost 5 bases, and 5 bases had no gene match. This CDR3 has 12 amino acids. Per germline, CDR1 SGHVS and CDR2 FQNEAQ. The CDR3 region has the DNA TGTGCCAGCAGCCCCTCTAGCGGAGAGCAGTTCTTC. Protein product: CASSPSSGEQFF.

This clonotype was observed once. The V and J genes are TRBV18 and TRBJ1-2, with D tentatively TRBD1 (5 bases). V was clipped by 3 bases and J by 6 bases, with 14 bases between them. This CDR3 has 14 amino acids. CDR1 and CDR2 from the germline V gene are KGHSH and LQKENI. The CDR3 sequence: CASSPGREMDGYTF. As DNA, the CDR3 is TGTGCCAGCTCACCTGGCAGGGAAATGGATGGCTACACCTTC.

The CDR3 protein is CASSLGQGFRYGYTF. The CDR3 bases are TGTGCCAGCAGCTTAGGTCAGGGGTTTCGGTATGGCTACACCTTC. J is TRBJ1-2 and V is TRBV7-8, with D tentatively TRBD1 (6 bases). The CDR3 is 15 residues long. The germline CDR1 and CDR2 sequences are SGHVS and FQNEAQ. Trimming left V 1 base short and J 5 bases short, with 14 bases between.

The chain is built from TRBV2 and TRBJ1-6; D not certain. The germline gives CDR1 SNHLY, CDR2 FYNNEI. The CDR3 contains 15 residues. V lost 0 bases and J 7 bases, leaving 10 bases between the germline ends. CDR3 coding DNA: TGTGCCAGCAGTGAAGCGTCCAGGAACAATTCACCCCTCCACTTT. This codes for CASSEASRNNSPLHF.

This chain connects TRBV4-2 to TRBJ1-1; D remains unclear. There are 14 residues in the CDR3. Per the germline V gene, CDR1 is LGHNA and CDR2 is YNFKEQ. Trimming took 5 bases from V and 10 from J, leaving 20 bases between them. The CDR3 is CASSFETSLQRAFF. The CDR3, as DNA: TGTGCCAGCAGCTTCGAAACCTCTCTACAGAGAGCTTTCTTT.

This sequence joins TRBV30 and TRBJ2-2; perhaps TRBD2 as D (7 bases). Deletions cut 8 bases from V and 5 bases from J, with 18 bases between. Germline lookup yields CDR1 GTSNPN and CDR2 SVGIG (reference sequence). The CDR3 loop spans 14 amino acids. CDR3 region: CAREGGPGTGELFF. CDR3 in DNA: TGTGCCAGAGAGGGGGGGCCGGGGACCGGGGAGCTGTTTTTT.

CDR3 amino acids: CSARDLARGPNTEAFF. In DNA, the CDR3 is TGCAGTGCTAGAGATCTCGCTAGGGGACCGAACACTGAAGCTTTCTTT. This rearrangement joins TRBV20-1 to TRBJ1-1; D possibly corresponds to TRBD1 (5 bases). Trimming took 0 bases from V and 1 from J, leaving 15 bases between them. The CDR3 sequence is 16 residues long. CDR1 is DFQATT, CDR2 SNEGSKA, per germline (reference sequence).

This sequence joins TRBV19 and TRBJ1-2, with 9 bases matching TRBD1. The J segment lost 4 bases and the V segment lost 6 bases, leaving 3 bases of the junction unmatched. This CDR3 has 13 residues. The germline V gene has CDR1 LNHDA and CDR2 SQIVND (reference sequence). Here the CDR3 reads CASRKTGGYGYTF. The CDR3 region has the DNA TGTGCCAGTAGGAAGACAGGGGGCTATGGCTACACCTTC.

This clonotype was detected a few times. The chain links TRBV5-1 to TRBJ2-5, with TRBD1 as a possible D gene (6 bases). The V gene lost 0 bases and the J gene lost 5 bases, with 11 bases spanning the gap. Germline-derived CDR1 and CDR2 are SGHRS and YFSETQ. The CDR3 spans 14 residues. The CDR3 sequence is CASSLGDRSETQYF. In nucleotides, the CDR3 is TGCGCCAGCAGCTTGGGCGACAGGTCGGAGACCCAGTACTTC. Based on the CDR3 plus reference TRBV5-1 and TRBJ2-5, the full variable domain is KAGVTQTPRYLIKTRGQQVTLSCSPISGHRSVSWYQQTPGQGLQFLFEYFSETQRNKGNFPGRFSGRQFSNSRSEMNVSTLELGDSALYLCASSLGDRSETQYFGPGTRLLVL.

The V call is TRBV10-3, the J call TRBJ2-1; 8 bases agree with TRBD1. Germline CDR1 and CDR2: ENHRY and SYGVKD. With V trimmed by 2 bases and J by 4 bases, 7 bases remained unmatched. CDR3 length: 16 amino acids. Here the CDR3 DNA reads TGTGCCATCAGTGAGAGGACAGGGAATCTTTACAATGAGCAGTTCTTC. Its translation is CAISERTGNLYNEQFF.

The sample holds one count of this clonotype. The genes are TRBV7-9 and TRBJ2-1; tentative D call: TRBD1 (5 bases). Germline values: CDR1 SEHNR, CDR2 FQNEAQ (reference sequence). The CDR3 consists of 14 residues. Between the trimmed V and J ends, which lost 2 bases and 4 bases, there was a span of 9 bases. Here the CDR3 DNA reads TGTGCCAGCAGCTTAACAGGAAAATACAATGAGCAGTTCTTC. This codes for CASSLTGKYNEQFF.

V is TRBV7-8 and J is TRBJ1-5; D is uncertain. Germline V gives CDR1 SGHVS, CDR2 FQNEAQ. Trimming removed 0 bases from V and 2 bases from J, with 11 bases in between. This CDR3 is built from 16 residues. DNA of the CDR3: TGTGCCAGCAGCTTAGCGGGGTTTTCGGGCAATCAGCCCCAGCATTTT. It translates to CASSLAGFSGNQPQHF.

This chain connects TRBV20-1 to TRBJ2-3, with 12 bases aligning to TRBD2. The V and J ends lost 6 bases and 4 bases, in that order; junction bases with no gene match: 8. The CDR3 totals 15 residues. CDR1 and CDR2 (germline): DFQATT, SNEGSKA (reference sequence). The CDR3 DNA reads TGCAGTGCGAGCACTAGCGGGGGGACCGCAGATACGCAGTATTTT. It yields the protein CSASTSGGTADTQYF.